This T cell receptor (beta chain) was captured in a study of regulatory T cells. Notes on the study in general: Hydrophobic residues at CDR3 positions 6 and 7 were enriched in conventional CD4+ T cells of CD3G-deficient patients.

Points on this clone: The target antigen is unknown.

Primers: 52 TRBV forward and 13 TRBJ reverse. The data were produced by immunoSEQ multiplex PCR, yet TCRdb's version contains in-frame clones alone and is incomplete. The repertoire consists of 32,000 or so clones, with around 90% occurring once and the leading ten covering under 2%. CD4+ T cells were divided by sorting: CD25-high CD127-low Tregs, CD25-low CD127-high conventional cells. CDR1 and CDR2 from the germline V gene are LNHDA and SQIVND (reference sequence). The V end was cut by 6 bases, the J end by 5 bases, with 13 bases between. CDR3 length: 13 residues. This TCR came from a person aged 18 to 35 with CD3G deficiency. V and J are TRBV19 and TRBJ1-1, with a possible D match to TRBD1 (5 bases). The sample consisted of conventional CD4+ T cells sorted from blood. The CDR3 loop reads CASRVSWGTEAFF. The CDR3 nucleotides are TGTGCCAGTAGGGTCAGCTGGGGGACTGAAGCTTTCTTT.